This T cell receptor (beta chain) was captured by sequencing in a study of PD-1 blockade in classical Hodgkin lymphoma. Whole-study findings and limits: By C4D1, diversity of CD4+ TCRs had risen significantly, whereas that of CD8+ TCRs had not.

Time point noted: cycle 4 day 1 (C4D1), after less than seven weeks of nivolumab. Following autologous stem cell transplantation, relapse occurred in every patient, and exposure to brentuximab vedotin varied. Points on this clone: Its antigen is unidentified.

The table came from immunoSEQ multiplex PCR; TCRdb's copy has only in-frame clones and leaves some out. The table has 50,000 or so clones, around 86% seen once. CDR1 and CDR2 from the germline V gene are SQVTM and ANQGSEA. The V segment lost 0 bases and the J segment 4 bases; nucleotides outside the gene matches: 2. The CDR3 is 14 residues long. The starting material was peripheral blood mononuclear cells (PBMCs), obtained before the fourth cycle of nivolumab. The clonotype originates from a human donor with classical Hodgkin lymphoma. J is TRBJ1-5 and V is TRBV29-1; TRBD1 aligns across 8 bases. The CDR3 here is CSVEEDRANQPQHF. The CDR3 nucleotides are TGCAGCGTTGAAGAGGACAGGGCAAATCAGCCCCAGCATTTT.